What follows are 7 T cell receptor beta chains derived from one specimen sequenced in a study of T cell responses to AZD1222 COVID-19 vaccine. Measured with immunoSEQ multiplex PCR; TCRdb has only the in-frame clones, and not every one. The sample lists over 65,000 clones, 85% to 90% occurring once. The material was peripheral blood, obtained on day 0 of AZD1222 vaccination. Receptor source: an adult in good health.

This clone appeared once. The V gene is TRBV14, the J gene TRBJ1-2; D unresolved. The CDR3 is made up of 15 amino acids. Looked up from germline, CDR1 is SGHDN and CDR2 is FVKESK. Trimming pared 3 bases from V and 1 base from J, leaving 12 bases between. This CDR3 reads CASSHKSPSNYGYTF. The CDR3 DNA reads as TGTGCCAGCAGCCATAAATCCCCAAGTAACTATGGCTACACCTTC. Looking up the rest from reference TRBV14 and TRBJ1-2 gives the full variable domain: EAGVTQFPSHSVIEKGQTVTLRCDPISGHDNLYWYRRVMGKEIKFLLHFVKESKQDESGMPNNRFLAERTGGTYSTLKVQPAELEDSGVYFCASSHKSPSNYGYTFGSGTRLTVV.

This chain links TRBV19 with TRBJ1-5, with D possibly matching TRBD1 (6 bases). CDR1 is LNHDA, CDR2 SQIVND, per germline (reference sequence). The CDR3 contains 13 residues. V gave up 6 bases and J gave up 4 bases, with 10 bases separating them. CDR3 DNA sequence: TGTGCCAGTAGGGTAGGGGGAAATCAGCCCCAGCATTTT. It is translated as CASRVGGNQPQHF.

V is TRBV19 and J is TRBJ1-2; 7 bases match TRBD1. Per germline, CDR1 LNHDA and CDR2 SQIVND (reference sequence). CDR3 size: 13 residues. The V and J ends lost 5 bases and 2 bases, in that order; junction bases with no gene match: 2. CDR3 sequence reads: CASSARGNYGYTF. As DNA, the CDR3 is TGTGCCAGTAGTGCCAGGGGGAACTATGGCTACACCTTC.

V is TRBV5-6 and J is TRBJ1-3; maybe TRBD1 (5 bases). With 5 bases removed from V and 3 bases from J, the gap between germline ends came to 18 bases. Germline V gene sequence: CDR1 SGHDT, CDR2 YYEEEE. This CDR3 comprises 16 residues. DNA of the CDR3: TGTGCCAGCAGTTTAGAGGGACGGCCTGGTGGAAACACCATATATTTT. It encodes CASSLEGRPGGNTIYF.

CDR3: CASSQDGLAGGRGRADTQYF. The DNA for the CDR3 is TGCGCCAGCAGCCAAGATGGTCTAGCGGGGGGCCGGGGTAGGGCAGATACGCAGTATTTT. This chain joins TRBV4-1 and TRBJ2-3; 11 bases agree with TRBD2. J was trimmed by 4 bases and V by 0 bases; bases with no gene match: 15. From germline, CDR1 is MGHRA and CDR2 YSYEKL. The CDR3 extends over 20 amino acids.

This clone was counted only a few times. V gene TRBV5-5 combines with J gene TRBJ1-2, with TRBD1 identical over 8 bases. From germline, CDR1 is SGHKS and CDR2 YYEKEE (reference sequence). CDR3 length equals 13 residues. V dropped 3 bases and J dropped 7; count of bases not matched to a gene: 5. The DNA for the CDR3 is TGTGCCAGCAGCTCTGGACAGGGTAGTGGCTACACCTTC. The encoded protein is CASSSGQGSGYTF.

This rearrangement joins TRBV6-5 to TRBJ1-1, with D unresolved. Germline V gene sequence: CDR1 MNHEY, CDR2 SVGAGI. V dropped 4 bases and J dropped 4 bases, with 16 bases sitting between them. The CDR3 has 15 amino acids. CDR3 protein: CASSSRFRSRTEAFF. For the CDR3, the DNA is TGTGCCAGCAGTTCGCGGTTCCGGAGTCGCACTGAAGCTTTCTTT.